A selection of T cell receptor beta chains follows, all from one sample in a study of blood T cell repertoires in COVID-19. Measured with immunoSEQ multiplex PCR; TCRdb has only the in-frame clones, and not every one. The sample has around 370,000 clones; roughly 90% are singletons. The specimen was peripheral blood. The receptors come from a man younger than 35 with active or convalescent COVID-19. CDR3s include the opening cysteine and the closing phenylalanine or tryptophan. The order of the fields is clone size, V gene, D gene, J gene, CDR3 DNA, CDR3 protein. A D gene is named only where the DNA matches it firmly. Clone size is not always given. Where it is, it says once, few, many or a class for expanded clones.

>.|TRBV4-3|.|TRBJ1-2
TGCGCCAGCAGCCAAGAGGAGGGGATCTATGGCTACACCTTC
CASSQEEGIYGYTF
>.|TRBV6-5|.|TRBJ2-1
TGTGCCAGCGCGGGCCCTGCGGGGCGGAGCAATGAGCAGTTCTTC
CASAGPAGRSNEQFF
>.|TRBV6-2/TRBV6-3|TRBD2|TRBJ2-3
TGTGCCAGCAGCCGGACTAGCGGACCAGATACGCAGTATTTT
CASSRTSGPDTQYF
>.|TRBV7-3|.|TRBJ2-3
TGTGCCAGCAGCCCCGGGGTGCAAGATACGCAGTATTTT
CASSPGVQDTQYF
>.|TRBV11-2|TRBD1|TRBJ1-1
TGTGCCAGCAGCTTCCAGGGGGACACTGAAGCTTTCTTT
CASSFQGDTEAFF
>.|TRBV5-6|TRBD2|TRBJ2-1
TGTGCCAGCAGCTCCCCTTCCACCTGGACTAGCGGGGCCAACAATGAGCAGTTCTTC
CASSSPSTWTSGANNEQFF
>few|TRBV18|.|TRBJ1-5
TGTGCCAGCTCACCACGGCAGGGAAATCAGCCCCAGCATTTT
CASSPRQGNQPQHF
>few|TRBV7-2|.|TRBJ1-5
TGTGCCAGCAGCTTAGAGGGCACCCGGGAACAGCCCCAGCATTTT
CASSLEGTREQPQHF
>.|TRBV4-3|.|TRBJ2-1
TGCGCCAGCAGCCAAGATAGGGCCAGGGGTTGGAATGAGCAGTTCTTC
CASSQDRARGWNEQFF
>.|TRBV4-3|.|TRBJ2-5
TGCGCCAGCAGCCAAGAGGGAGGTGGGATGGGAACCCAAGAGACCCAGTACTTC
CASSQEGGGMGTQETQYF
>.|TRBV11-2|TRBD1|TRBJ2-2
TGTGCCAGCAGCTGGACAGGGTCGAACACCGGGGAGCTGTTTTTT
CASSWTGSNTGELFF
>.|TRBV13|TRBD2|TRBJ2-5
TGTGCCAGCAGCACGGGACTAGCGGGAGAACGGGGAGAGACCCAGTACTTC
CASSTGLAGERGETQYF
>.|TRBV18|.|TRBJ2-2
TGTGCCAGCTCACCACCGTCACAGTCGAACACCGGGGAGCTGTTTTTT
CASSPPSQSNTGELFF
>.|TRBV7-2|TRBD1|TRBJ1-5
TGTGCCAGCAGCTTAGTGTATTCGGGGACAGGCAATCAGCCCCAGCATTTT
CASSLVYSGTGNQPQHF
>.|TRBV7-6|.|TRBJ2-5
TGTGCCAGCAGCCTAGGGGAGGTGGCGACCCAGTACTTC
CASSLGEVATQYF
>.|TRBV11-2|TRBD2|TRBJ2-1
TGTGCCAGCAGCTTCCTAGCGGGTGCCTACAATGAGCAGTTCTTC
CASSFLAGAYNEQFF
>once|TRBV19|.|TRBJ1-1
TGTGCCAGTAGTATAGGGTACGAGGACACCGTCTTT
CASSIGYEDTVF
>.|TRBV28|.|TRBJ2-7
TGTGCCAGCAGACTTCCCTCCTACGAGCAGTACTTC
CASRLPSYEQYF
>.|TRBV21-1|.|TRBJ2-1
TGTGCCAGCATGCTAGCGGAATCCTACAATGAGCAGTTCTTC
CASMLAESYNEQFF
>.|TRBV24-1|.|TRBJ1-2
TGTGCCACCAGTGATTACAGGGCTAACTATGGCTACACCTTC
CATSDYRANYGYTF
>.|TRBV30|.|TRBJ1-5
TGTGCCTGGAGTCCCAGTAGCAATCAGCCCCAGCATTTT
CAWSPSSNQPQHF
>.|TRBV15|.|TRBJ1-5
TGTGCCACCAGCAGAGATTACCTGGGGCAGGCGTATAGCAATCAGCCCCAGCATTTT
CATSRDYLGQAYSNQPQHF
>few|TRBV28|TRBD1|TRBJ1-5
TGTGCCAGCAGGGAGGACAGGGGCCCCTCCAATCTCCAGCATTTT
CASREDRGPSNLQHF
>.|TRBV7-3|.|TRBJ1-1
TGTGCCAGCAGCTTATCGTCAGGCTCGGACACTGAAGCTTTCTTT
CASSLSSGSDTEAFF
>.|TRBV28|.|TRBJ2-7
TGTGCCACCCAAGGTGGGGGAGGCCCTGCCTACGAGCAGTACTTC
CATQGGGGPAYEQYF
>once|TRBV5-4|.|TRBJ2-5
TGTGCCAGCAGCTCCCACCGACTAGAGACCCAGTACTTC
CASSSHRLETQYF
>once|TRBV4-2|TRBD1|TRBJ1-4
TGTGCCAGCAGCCAATCCCAGGGGGCGGCTAATGAAAAACTGTTTTTT
CASSQSQGAANEKLFF
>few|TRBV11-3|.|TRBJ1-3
TGTGCCAGCAGCTACTCGGGAGACACCATATATTTT
CASSYSGDTIYF
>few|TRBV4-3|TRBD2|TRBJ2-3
TGCGCCAGCAGCCAAGCGGGGGGGCCGACAGATACGCAGTATTTT
CASSQAGGPTDTQYF
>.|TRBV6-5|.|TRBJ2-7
TGTGCCAGCAGTTACGGGAAAGGGGGCTACGAGCAGTACTTC
CASSYGKGGYEQYF
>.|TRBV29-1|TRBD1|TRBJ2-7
TGCAGCGTTGAGGACAGGGCGAGCTCCTACGAGCAGTACTTC
CSVEDRASSYEQYF
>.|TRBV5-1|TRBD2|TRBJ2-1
TGCGCCAGCAGCTGGGTGAGCGGGGGCTACAATGAGCAGTTCTTC
CASSWVSGGYNEQFF
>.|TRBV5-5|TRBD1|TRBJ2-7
TGTGCCAGCAGCCCTAGACAGGGTACTTACGAGCAGTACTTC
CASSPRQGTYEQYF
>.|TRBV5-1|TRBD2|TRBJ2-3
TGCGCCAGCGGTAGCGGGGGGGTCGATACGCAGTATTTT
CASGSGGVDTQYF
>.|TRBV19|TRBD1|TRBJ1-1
TGTGCCAGTATTGACAGGGGAGTACCTTTCTTT
CASIDRGVPFF
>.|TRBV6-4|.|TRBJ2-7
TGTGCCAGCAGTGACTCGAACAGGGTTTGGCAGCAGTACTTC
CASSDSNRVWQQYF
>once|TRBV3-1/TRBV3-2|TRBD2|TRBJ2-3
TGTGCCAGCAGCCAAGCCTGGCTAGCGGGGGGGCCAGCCGATACGCAGTATTTT
CASSQAWLAGGPADTQYF
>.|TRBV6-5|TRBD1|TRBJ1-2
TGTGCCAGCAGTTTCGGACAGGCCTATGGCTACACCTTC
CASSFGQAYGYTF
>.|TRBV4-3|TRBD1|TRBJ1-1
TGCGCCAGCAGCCCACAGGGGGCGCTCACTGAAGCTTTCTTT
CASSPQGALTEAFF
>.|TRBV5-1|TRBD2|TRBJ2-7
TGCGCCAGCAGCGGGGTGGCTAGCGGGTACTCCTACGAGCAGTACTTC
CASSGVASGYSYEQYF
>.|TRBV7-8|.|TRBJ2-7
TGTGCCAGCAGCTTAGAAGGAGGGAAACTCTACGAGCAGTACTTC
CASSLEGGKLYEQYF
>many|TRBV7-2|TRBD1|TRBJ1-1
TGTGCCAGCAGCCGACAGGGGAACACTGAAGCTTTCTTT
CASSRQGNTEAFF
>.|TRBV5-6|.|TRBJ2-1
TGTGCCAGCAGCTTAATTCCCCCTAGGCCCAATGAGCAGTTCTTC
CASSLIPPRPNEQFF
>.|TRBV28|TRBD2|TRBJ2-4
TGTGCCAGCAGTTTATTTGGTAGCGGGAGGGCTGGGGCCAAAAACATTCAGTACTTC
CASSLFGSGRAGAKNIQYF
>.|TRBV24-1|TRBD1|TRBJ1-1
TGTGCCACCAGGGGGACAGGGGCGAACACTGAAGCTTTCTTT
CATRGTGANTEAFF
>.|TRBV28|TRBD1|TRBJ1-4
TGTGCCAGCAGTTCCAGGGGGCGCAGTGAAAAACTGTTTTTT
CASSSRGRSEKLFF
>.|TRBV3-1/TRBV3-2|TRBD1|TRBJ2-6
TGTGCCAGCAGCTCACGAAGAGGGGGCTCTGGGGCCAACGTGCTGACTTTC
CASSSRRGGSGANVLTF
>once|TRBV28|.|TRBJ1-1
TGTGCCAGCAGTCTACAGGGACGAGCTTTCTTT
CASSLQGRAFF
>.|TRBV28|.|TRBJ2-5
TGTGCCAGCAGCCGGCTCGGGAGTCGCGAGACCCAGTACTTC
CASSRLGSRETQYF
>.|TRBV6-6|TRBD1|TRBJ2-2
TGTGCCAGCAGCCGGGACAGGGGCACCGGGGAGCTGTTTTTT
CASSRDRGTGELFF
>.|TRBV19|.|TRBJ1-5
TGTGCCACCCTGAGGAAGGGGACAAATAGCAATCAGCCCCAGCATTTT
CATLRKGTNSNQPQHF
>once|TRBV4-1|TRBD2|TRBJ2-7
TGCGCCAGCAGCCAAGATCGGACGGGGGGGTTCTACGAGCAGTACTTC
CASSQDRTGGFYEQYF
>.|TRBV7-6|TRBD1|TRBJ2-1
TGTGCCAGCAGCTTTGTAACAGGGGACAGTTACAATGAGCAGTTCTTC
CASSFVTGDSYNEQFF
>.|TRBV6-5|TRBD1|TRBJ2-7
TGTGCCAGCAGTTACGGACAGGGGGCGTTGGAGCAGTACTTC
CASSYGQGALEQYF
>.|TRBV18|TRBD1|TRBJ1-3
TGTGCCAGCTCACCTTACCAGGGGGACTCTGGAAACACCATATATTTT
CASSPYQGDSGNTIYF
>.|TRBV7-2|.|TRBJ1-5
TGTGCCAGCAGCGTTCCCGGGACAAAGACTAGCGACAATCAGCCCCAGCATTTT
CASSVPGTKTSDNQPQHF
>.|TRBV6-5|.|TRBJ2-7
TGTGCCAGCACCCGACAGGCCTCCTACGAGCAGTACTTC
CASTRQASYEQYF
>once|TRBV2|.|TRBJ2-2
TGTGCCAGCAGCCCCCGTCCCGACACCGGGGAGCTGTTTTTT
CASSPRPDTGELFF
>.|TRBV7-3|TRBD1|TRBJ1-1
TGTGCCAGCAGCCTGGGACAGGTCTCTGAAGCTTTCTTT
CASSLGQVSEAFF
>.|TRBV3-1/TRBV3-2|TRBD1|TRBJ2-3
TGTGCCAGCAGCCAAAGAACAGGGGGTGTCACAGATACGCAGTATTTT
CASSQRTGGVTDTQYF